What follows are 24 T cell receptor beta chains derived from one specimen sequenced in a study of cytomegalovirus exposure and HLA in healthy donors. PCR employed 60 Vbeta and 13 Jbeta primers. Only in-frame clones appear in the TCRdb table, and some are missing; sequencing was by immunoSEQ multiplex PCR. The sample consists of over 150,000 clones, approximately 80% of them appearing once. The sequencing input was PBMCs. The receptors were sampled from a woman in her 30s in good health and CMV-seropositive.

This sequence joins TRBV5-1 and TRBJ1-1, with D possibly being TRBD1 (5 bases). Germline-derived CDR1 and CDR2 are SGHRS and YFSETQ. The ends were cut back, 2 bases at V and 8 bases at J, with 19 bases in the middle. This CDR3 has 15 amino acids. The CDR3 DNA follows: TGCGCCAGCAGCTTTAGCCCAAGGGGAGGGATAGAAGCTTTCTTT. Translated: CASSFSPRGGIEAFF.

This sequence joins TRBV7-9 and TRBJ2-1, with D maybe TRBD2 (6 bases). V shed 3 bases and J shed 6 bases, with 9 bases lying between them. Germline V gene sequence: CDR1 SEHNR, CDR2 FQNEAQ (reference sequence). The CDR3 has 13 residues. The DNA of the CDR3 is TGTGCCAGCAGCTTGGGGGGAGCCAATGAGCAGTTCTTC. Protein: CASSLGGANEQFF.

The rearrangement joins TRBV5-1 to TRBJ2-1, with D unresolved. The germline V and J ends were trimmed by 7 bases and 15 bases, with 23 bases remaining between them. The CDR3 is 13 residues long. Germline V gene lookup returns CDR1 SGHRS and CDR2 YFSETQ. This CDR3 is CASSTQSILNPFF. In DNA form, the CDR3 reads TGCGCCAGCTCCACTCAATCGATCCTTAACCCGTTCTTC.

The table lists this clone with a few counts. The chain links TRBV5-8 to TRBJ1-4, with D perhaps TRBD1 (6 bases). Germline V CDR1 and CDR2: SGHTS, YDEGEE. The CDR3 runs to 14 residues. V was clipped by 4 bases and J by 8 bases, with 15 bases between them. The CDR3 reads CASSLQGTGEKLFF. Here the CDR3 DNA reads TGTGCCAGCAGCCTACAGGGAACTGGCGAAAAACTGTTTTTT.

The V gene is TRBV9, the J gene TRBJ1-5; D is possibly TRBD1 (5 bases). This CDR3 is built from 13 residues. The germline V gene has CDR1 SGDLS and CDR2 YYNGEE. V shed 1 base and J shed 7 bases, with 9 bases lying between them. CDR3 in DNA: TGTGCCAGCAGCGTACAGGGAGGACAGCCCCAGCATTTT. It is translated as CASSVQGGQPQHF.

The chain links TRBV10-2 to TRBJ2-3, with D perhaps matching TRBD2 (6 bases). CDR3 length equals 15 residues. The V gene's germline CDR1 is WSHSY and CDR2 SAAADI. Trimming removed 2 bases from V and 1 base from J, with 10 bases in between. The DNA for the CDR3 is TGCGCCAGCAGTGAGCGGCGGGGAGGCACAGATACGCAGTATTTT. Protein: CASSERRGGTDTQYF.

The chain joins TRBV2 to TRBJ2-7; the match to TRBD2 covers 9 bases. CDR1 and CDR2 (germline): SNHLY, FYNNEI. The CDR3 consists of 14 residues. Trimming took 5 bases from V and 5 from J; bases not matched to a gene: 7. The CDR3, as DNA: TGTGCCAGCAGTCGCGGGGGGGCTTTGGACGAGCAGTACTTC. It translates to CASSRGGALDEQYF. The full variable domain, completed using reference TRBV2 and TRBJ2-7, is EPEVTQTPSHQVTQMGQEVILRCVPISNHLYFYWYRQILGQKVEFLVSFYNNEISEKSEIFDDQFSVERPDGSNFTLKIRSTKLEDSAMYFCASSRGGALDEQYFGPGTRLTVT.

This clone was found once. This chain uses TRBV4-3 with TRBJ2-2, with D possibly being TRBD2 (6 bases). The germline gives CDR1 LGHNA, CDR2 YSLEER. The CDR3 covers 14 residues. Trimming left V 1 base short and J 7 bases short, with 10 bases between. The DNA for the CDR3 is TGCGCCAGCAGCCAAGGAGATAGCGGCGGGGAGCTGTTTTTT. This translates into CASSQGDSGGELFF.

The CDR3 sequence: CASSDGFRRTGFFSRQYF. The DNA for the CDR3 is TGTGCCAGCAGTGACGGATTTCGGCGGACAGGGTTTTTCTCTAGGCAGTATTTT. The V and J genes are TRBV6-1 and TRBJ2-3, with 8 bases lining up with TRBD1. Germline V gives CDR1 MNHNS, CDR2 SASEGT. V lost 3 bases and J lost 11; bases outside the gene matches: 22. The CDR3 sequence is 18 residues long.

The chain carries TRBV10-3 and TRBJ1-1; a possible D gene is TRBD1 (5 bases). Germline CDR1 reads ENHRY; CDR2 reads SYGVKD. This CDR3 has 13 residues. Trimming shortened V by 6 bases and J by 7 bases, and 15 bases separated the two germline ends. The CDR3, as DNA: TGTGCCATCAGGATTATTGACAGCTTTGAAGCTTTCTTT. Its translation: CAIRIIDSFEAFF.

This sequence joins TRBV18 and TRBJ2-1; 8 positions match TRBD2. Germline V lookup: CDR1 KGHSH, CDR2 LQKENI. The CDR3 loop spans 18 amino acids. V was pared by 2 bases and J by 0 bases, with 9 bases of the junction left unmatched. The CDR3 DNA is TGTGCCAGCTCACCAACTGGCCCGGGAGGGTTCTCCTACAATGAGCAGTTCTTC. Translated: CASSPTGPGGFSYNEQFF.

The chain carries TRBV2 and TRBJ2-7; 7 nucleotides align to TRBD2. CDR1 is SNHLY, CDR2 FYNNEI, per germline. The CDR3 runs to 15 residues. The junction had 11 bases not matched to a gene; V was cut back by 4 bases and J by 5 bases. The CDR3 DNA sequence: TGTGCCAGCAGTGGGGTATCGAGCGGGGATGACGAGCAGTACTTC. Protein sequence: CASSGVSSGDDEQYF.

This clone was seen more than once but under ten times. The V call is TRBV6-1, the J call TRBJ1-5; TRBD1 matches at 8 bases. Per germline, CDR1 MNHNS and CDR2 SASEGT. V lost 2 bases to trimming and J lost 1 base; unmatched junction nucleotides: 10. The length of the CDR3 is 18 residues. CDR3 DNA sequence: TGTGCCAGCAGTGAACATCTGGCAGGGGGCTTCAGCAATCAGCCCCAGCATTTT. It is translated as CASSEHLAGGFSNQPQHF.

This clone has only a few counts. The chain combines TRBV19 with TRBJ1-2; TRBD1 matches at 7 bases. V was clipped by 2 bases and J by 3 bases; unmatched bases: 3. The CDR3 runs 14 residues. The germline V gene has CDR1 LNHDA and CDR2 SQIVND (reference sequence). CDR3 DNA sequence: TGTGCCAGTAGTATAACAGGGGCCGACTATGGCTACACCTTC. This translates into CASSITGADYGYTF.

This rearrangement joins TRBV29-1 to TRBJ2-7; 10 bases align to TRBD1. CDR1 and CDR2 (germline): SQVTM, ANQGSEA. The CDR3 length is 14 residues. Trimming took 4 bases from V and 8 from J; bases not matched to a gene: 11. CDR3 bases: TGCAGCGTTGTGTCGGGACAGGGGTTGGAGAAGCAGTACTTC. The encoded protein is CSVVSGQGLEKQYF.

The chain's CDR3 is CASSQGPAGGPGLFTDTQYF. As DNA, the CDR3 is TGCGCCAGCAGCCAAGGCCCAGCGGGGGGGCCAGGGTTGTTCACAGATACGCAGTATTTT. The chain joins TRBV4-1 to TRBJ2-3; 10 bases map to TRBD2. After removal of 1 base from V and 2 bases from J, the junction contained 15 bases not matched to a gene. This CDR3 contains 20 residues. Germline loops: CDR1 MGHRA, CDR2 YSYEKL.

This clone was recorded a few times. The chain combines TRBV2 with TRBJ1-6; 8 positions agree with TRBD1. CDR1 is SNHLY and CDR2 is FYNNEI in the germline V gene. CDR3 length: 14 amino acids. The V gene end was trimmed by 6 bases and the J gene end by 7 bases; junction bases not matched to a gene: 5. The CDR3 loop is CASSGQGSNSPLHF. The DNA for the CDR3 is TGTGCCAGCAGCGGACAGGGAAGCAATTCACCCCTCCACTTT.

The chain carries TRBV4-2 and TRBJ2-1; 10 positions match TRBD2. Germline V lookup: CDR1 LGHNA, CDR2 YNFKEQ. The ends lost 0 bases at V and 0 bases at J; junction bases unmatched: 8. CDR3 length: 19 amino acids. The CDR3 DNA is TGTGCCAGCAGCCAAGAAGGGCTAGCGGGGGCCCGCTCCTACAATGAGCAGTTCTTC. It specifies CASSQEGLAGARSYNEQFF.

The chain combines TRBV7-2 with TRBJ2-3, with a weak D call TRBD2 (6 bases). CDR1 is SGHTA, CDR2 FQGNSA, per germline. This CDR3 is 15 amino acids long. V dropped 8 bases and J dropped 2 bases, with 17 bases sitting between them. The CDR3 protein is CASRKLAGSTDTQYF. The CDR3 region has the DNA TGTGCCAGCCGAAAACTAGCAGGGTCCACAGATACGCAGTATTTT.

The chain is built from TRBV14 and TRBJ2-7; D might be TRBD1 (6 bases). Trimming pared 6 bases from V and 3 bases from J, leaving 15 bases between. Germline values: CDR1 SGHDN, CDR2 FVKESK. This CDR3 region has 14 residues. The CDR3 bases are TGTGCCAGCAGTCTTCCGGGACACAACTACGAGCAGTACTTC. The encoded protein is CASSLPGHNYEQYF.

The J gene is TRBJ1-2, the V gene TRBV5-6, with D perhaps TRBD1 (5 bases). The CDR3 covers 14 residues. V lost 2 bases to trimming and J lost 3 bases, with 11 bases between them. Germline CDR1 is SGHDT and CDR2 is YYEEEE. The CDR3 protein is CASSFRQTYYGYTF. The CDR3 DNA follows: TGTGCCAGCAGCTTCCGACAGACTTACTATGGCTACACCTTC.

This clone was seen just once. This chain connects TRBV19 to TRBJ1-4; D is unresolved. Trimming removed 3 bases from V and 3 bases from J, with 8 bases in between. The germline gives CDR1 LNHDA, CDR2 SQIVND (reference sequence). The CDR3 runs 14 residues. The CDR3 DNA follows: TGTGCCAGTAGTATGCGAAGAGCTAATGAAAAACTGTTTTTT. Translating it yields CASSMRRANEKLFF.

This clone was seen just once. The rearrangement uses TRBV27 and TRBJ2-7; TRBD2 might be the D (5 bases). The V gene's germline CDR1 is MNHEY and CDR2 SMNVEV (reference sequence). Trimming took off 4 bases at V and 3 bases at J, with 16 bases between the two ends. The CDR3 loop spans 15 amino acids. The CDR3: CASSSARDPYYEQYF. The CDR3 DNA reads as TGTGCCAGCAGTTCAGCCCGGGATCCATACTACGAGCAGTACTTC.

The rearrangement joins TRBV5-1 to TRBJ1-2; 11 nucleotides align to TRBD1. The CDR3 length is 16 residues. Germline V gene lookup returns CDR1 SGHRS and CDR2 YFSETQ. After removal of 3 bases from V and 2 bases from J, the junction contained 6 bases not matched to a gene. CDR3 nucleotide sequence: TGCGCCAGCAGCTCGGGACAGGGGGATGGGAACTATGGCTACACCTTC. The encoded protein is CASSSGQGDGNYGYTF.